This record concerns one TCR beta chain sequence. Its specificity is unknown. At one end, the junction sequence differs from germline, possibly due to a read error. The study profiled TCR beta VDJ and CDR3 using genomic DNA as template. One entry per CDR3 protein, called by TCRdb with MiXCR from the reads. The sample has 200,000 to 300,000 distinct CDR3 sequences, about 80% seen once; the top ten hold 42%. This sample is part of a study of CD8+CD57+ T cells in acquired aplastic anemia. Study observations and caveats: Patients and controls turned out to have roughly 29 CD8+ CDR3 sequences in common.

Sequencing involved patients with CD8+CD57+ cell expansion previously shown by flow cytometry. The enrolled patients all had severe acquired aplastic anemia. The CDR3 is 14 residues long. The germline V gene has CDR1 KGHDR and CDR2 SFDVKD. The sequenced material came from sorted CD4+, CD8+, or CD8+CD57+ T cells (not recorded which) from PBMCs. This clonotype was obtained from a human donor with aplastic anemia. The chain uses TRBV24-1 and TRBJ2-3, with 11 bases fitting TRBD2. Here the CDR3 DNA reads TGTGCCAGCGGCACTAGCGGGGGTCCCGATACGCAGTATTTC. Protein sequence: CASGTSGGPDTQYF.